Below, 31 T cell receptor beta chains from the same sample are listed, as sequenced in a study of shared clonotypes between healthy human individuals. Using immunoSEQ multiplex PCR, the repertoire was profiled, and TCRdb retains in-frame clones only, with some absent. The top ten clones hold approximately 1.7% of a sample with approximately 740,000 clones, roughly 70% of them seen once. Sequenced sample: memory CD4+ T cells sorted from blood. Indicated subset: CD45RA-negative fraction. The receptor source for this set is a woman aged 25-40 years in good health.

The CDR3 sequence is CASKPGLVFYEQYF. CDR3 DNA sequence: TGTGCCAGCAAACCGGGACTAGTCTTCTACGAGCAGTACTTC. The genes are TRBV6-5 and TRBJ2-7, with 8 bases matching TRBD2. V was clipped by 7 bases and J by 3 bases; unmatched bases: 8. The CDR3 is made up of 14 amino acids. From germline, CDR1 is MNHEY and CDR2 SVGAGI.

V is TRBV6-5 and J is TRBJ2-4, with 7 bases fitting TRBD2. Per the germline V gene, CDR1 is MNHEY and CDR2 is SVGAGI. J gave up 9 bases and V 7 bases, and 12 bases lay outside the gene matches. The CDR3 totals 14 residues. The CDR3 nucleotides read TGTGCCAGCAACCGGGGGGTTGAGGCAAGCATTCAGTACTTC. Translating it yields CASNRGVEASIQYF.

This clone was observed a single time. The chain joins TRBV18 to TRBJ2-1; D unresolved. CDR1 KGHSH and CDR2 LQKENI come from the germline V gene. This CDR3 region has 14 residues. Trimming removed 0 bases at V and 8 bases at J, with 11 bases between. CDR3 loop: CASSPPSLLDEQFF. The CDR3 DNA is TGTGCCAGCTCACCACCGAGCCTATTGGATGAGCAGTTCTTC.

This clone turned up a few times. The genes are TRBV14 and TRBJ2-2; a weak D match, TRBD2 (5 bases). CDR3 length equals 13 residues. Trimming left V 2 bases short and J 7 bases short, with 8 bases between. Germline loops: CDR1 SGHDN, CDR2 FVKESK. CDR3 residues: CASSQTRVGELFF. The CDR3 region has the DNA TGTGCCAGCAGCCAAACGAGGGTCGGGGAGCTGTTTTTT.

As concerns this clone: The same CDR3 arises from other DNA sequences in this sample as well. The chain is built from TRBV28 and TRBJ1-5, with D unclear. The ends were cut back, 6 bases at V and 1 base at J, with 7 bases in the middle. Per germline, CDR1 MDHEN and CDR2 SYDVKM. The CDR3 consists of 13 residues. The CDR3 protein is CASRQLSNQPQHF. CDR3 in DNA: TGTGCCAGCAGACAGCTGAGCAATCAGCCCCAGCATTTT.

The chain recombines TRBV18 with TRBJ2-1; 8 positions match TRBD1. The CDR3 length is 16 residues. Losses at the gene ends were 0 bases for V and 8 bases for J; bases not matched to a gene: 9. Germline values: CDR1 KGHSH, CDR2 LQKENI. The CDR3 nucleotides read TGTGCCAGCTCACCACCGACTGGACAGGGAAGCTATGAGCAGTTCTTC. Translating gives CASSPPTGQGSYEQFF.

This chain connects TRBV15 to TRBJ1-5; maybe TRBD1 (5 bases). Trimming stripped 1 base from V and 2 bases from J, with 12 bases between. The CDR3 is 16 residues long. Looked up from germline, CDR1 is LNHNV and CDR2 is YYDKDF (reference sequence). CDR3: CATSRGGGVGNQPQHF. The DNA of the CDR3 is TGTGCCACCAGCAGAGGGGGGGGTGTAGGCAATCAGCCCCAGCATTTT.

CDR3 protein: CASSYTPYGETQYF. In DNA, the CDR3 is TGTGCCAGCAGTTACACACCCTATGGGGAGACCCAGTACTTC. The chain uses TRBV6-6 and TRBJ2-5; D gene unclear. Germline CDR1 is MNHNY and CDR2 is SVGAGI (reference sequence). The V and J ends lost 2 bases and 5 bases respectively, with 12 bases between them. This CDR3 has 14 amino acids.

This chain's CDR3 is CASSVGLAGGVAGELFF. The CDR3 coding sequence is TGTGCCAGCAGCGTGGGACTAGCGGGAGGCGTGGCCGGGGAGCTGTTTTTT. The chain links TRBV9 to TRBJ2-2; TRBD2 agrees at 15 bases. This CDR3 is 17 amino acids long. The germline gives CDR1 SGDLS, CDR2 YYNGEE. The V segment lost 2 bases and the J segment 6 bases; nucleotides outside the gene matches: 5. Based on the CDR3 plus reference TRBV9 and TRBJ2-2, the full variable domain is DSGVTQTPKHLITATGQRVTLRCSPRSGDLSVYWYQQSLDQGLQFLIQYYNGEERAKGNILERFSAQQFPDLHSELNLSSLELGDSALYFCASSVGLAGGVAGELFFGEGSRLTVL.

There are a few counts of this clone. The same CDR3 can be traced to other DNA sequences in this sample. The gene calls are TRBV28 and TRBJ2-7; D uncertain. In germline, CDR1 is MDHEN, CDR2 SYDVKM. The CDR3 runs to 11 residues. V was shortened by 6 bases and J by 1 base, with 4 bases between the two germline ends. For the CDR3, the DNA is TGTGCCAGCAGCCATTCCTACGAGCAGTACTTC. Protein: CASSHSYEQYF. Full variable domain (missing parts from reference TRBV28 and TRBJ2-7): DVKVTQSSRYLVKRTGEKVFLECVQDMDHENMFWYRQDPGLGLRLIYFSYDVKMKEKGDIPEGYSVSREKKERFSLILESASTNQTSMYLCASSHSYEQYFGPGTRLTVT.

The chain links TRBV7-6 to TRBJ2-7; D perhaps matches TRBD1 (5 bases). Germline V gives CDR1 SGHVS, CDR2 FNYEAQ. The CDR3 covers 15 residues. Trimming took 1 base from V and 2 from J, leaving 12 bases between them. Here the CDR3 reads CASSLVERTTYEQYF. CDR3 in DNA: TGTGCCAGCAGCTTAGTAGAGAGGACAACCTACGAGCAGTACTTC.

The rearrangement uses TRBV5-1 and TRBJ1-2, with a tentative D call TRBD1 (6 bases). CDR1 and CDR2 (germline): SGHRS, YFSETQ. With 4 bases removed from V and 5 bases from J, the gap between germline ends came to 15 bases. The CDR3 is 14 residues long. CDR3 DNA: TGCGCCAGCAGCCTCGACAGGAGTACTTATGGCTACACCTTC. Amino acid sequence: CASSLDRSTYGYTF.

This clone was recorded a few times. V is TRBV4-1 and J is TRBJ2-1; a possible D gene is TRBD2 (6 bases). This CDR3 region has 16 residues. V lost 2 bases and J 3 bases, leaving 14 bases between the germline ends. Germline V gene lookup returns CDR1 MGHRA and CDR2 YSYEKL. CDR3 nucleotides: TGCGCCAGCAGCCAAAAACCGGGACTGAACTACAATGAGCAGTTCTTC. As protein: CASSQKPGLNYNEQFF.

V is TRBV19 and J is TRBJ2-2; D is possibly TRBD2 (6 bases). Germline V gene data show CDR1 as LNHDA and CDR2 as SQIVND (reference sequence). CDR3 size: 14 residues. The germline V and J ends were trimmed by 7 bases and 6 bases, with 15 bases remaining between them. The CDR3 DNA reads as TGTGCCAGTAAACTAGCCAGAGGGTCCGGGGAGCTGTTTTTT. Encoded protein: CASKLARGSGELFF.

V usage is TRBV6-6 and J usage is TRBJ2-2, with no clear D. The germline CDR1 and CDR2 sequences are MNHNY and SVGAGI (reference sequence). This CDR3 region has 15 residues. The ends were cut back, 5 bases at V and 6 bases at J, with 16 bases in the middle. The CDR3 here is CASSSSDPLAGELFF. The CDR3 nucleotides read TGTGCCAGCAGTAGTAGTGACCCCTTGGCCGGGGAGCTGTTTTTT.

The chain carries TRBV4-1 and TRBJ2-3; D might be TRBD2 (6 bases). Germline CDR1 reads MGHRA; CDR2 reads YSYEKL. CDR3 length equals 15 residues. The V end lost 0 bases, the J end lost 4 bases, and 11 bases lay between the germline ends. CDR3 loop: CASSQERGIPDTQYF. Here the CDR3 DNA reads TGCGCCAGCAGCCAAGAACGGGGGATACCAGATACGCAGTATTTT.

The rearrangement uses TRBV29-1 and TRBJ2-1; tentatively, D is TRBD1 (6 bases). Germline V CDR1 and CDR2: SQVTM, ANQGSEA. The V and J ends lost 4 bases and 0 bases respectively, with 13 bases between them. The CDR3 contains 15 residues. The CDR3 here is CSVGHDRSSYNEQFF. Here the CDR3 DNA reads TGCAGCGTTGGACATGACAGGAGCTCCTACAATGAGCAGTTCTTC.

The table lists this clone with a few counts. The chain joins TRBV4-1 to TRBJ2-2, with a tentative D call TRBD1 (6 bases). With 0 bases removed from V and 9 bases from J, the gap between germline ends came to 14 bases. The CDR3 is 15 residues long. The germline CDR1 and CDR2 sequences are MGHRA and YSYEKL. CDR3 coding DNA: TGCGCCAGCAGCCAAGATTTGGACAGCGAACGGGAGCTGTTTTTT. Protein sequence: CASSQDLDSERELFF.

CDR3 region: CASAPDHGTYNEQFF. CDR3 nucleotides: TGTGCTAGTGCCCCGGACCACGGGACCTACAATGAGCAGTTCTTC. This chain links TRBV12-5 with TRBJ2-1, with D maybe TRBD2 (5 bases). V lost 7 bases and J lost 2, with 15 bases in between. The CDR3 runs 15 residues. Germline V CDR1 and CDR2: LGHNT, FRNRAP.

J is TRBJ2-1 and V is TRBV30; D gene uncertain. The V end lost 2 bases, the J end lost 4 bases, and 9 bases lay between the germline ends. Per the germline V gene, CDR1 is GTSNPN and CDR2 is SVGIG (reference sequence). This CDR3 is 13 amino acids long. CDR3 sequence reads: CAWSPAPYNEQFF. The CDR3 nucleotides are TGTGCCTGGAGTCCGGCGCCATACAATGAGCAGTTCTTC.

The gene calls are TRBV19 and TRBJ2-5, with a possible D match to TRBD2 (7 bases). CDR1 is LNHDA, CDR2 SQIVND, per germline (reference sequence). The length of the CDR3 is 12 residues. Trimming pared 7 bases from V and 5 bases from J, leaving 11 bases between. CDR3 DNA sequence: TGTGCCAGTAACAGGGAGGGGGAGACCCAGTACTTC. This gives the protein CASNREGETQYF.

Points on this clone: Distinct nucleotide sequences in the sample also encode this CDR3. This chain links TRBV7-9 with TRBJ1-1; D not certain. The CDR3 is 13 amino acids. Germline V gene sequence: CDR1 SEHNR, CDR2 FQNEAQ (reference sequence). Trimming removed 2 bases from V and 5 bases from J, with 9 bases in between. The CDR3 DNA follows: TGTGCCAGCAGCTTATTTCGCGAGACTGAAGCTTTCTTT. Amino acids: CASSLFRETEAFF.

Note on this clone: The same CDR3 is also encoded by other DNA sequences in this sample. The chain carries TRBV6-5 and TRBJ2-7, with 10 bases lining up with TRBD1. Looked up from germline, CDR1 is MNHEY and CDR2 is SVGAGI. The CDR3 contains 13 residues. Trimming removed 6 bases from V and 4 bases from J; junction bases left unmatched: 3. CDR3 in amino acids: CASRRDRGYEQYF. CDR3 DNA: TGTGCCAGCAGAAGGGACAGGGGTTACGAGCAGTACTTC.

This clone came up once. This chain joins TRBV28 and TRBJ1-6; unclear D gene. Germline V gene sequence: CDR1 MDHEN, CDR2 SYDVKM. The CDR3 has 10 residues. V dropped 4 bases and J dropped 11 bases, with 3 bases sitting between them. CDR3 coding DNA: TGTGCCAGCAGTTCCGCACCCCTCCACTTT. Its protein product is CASSSAPLHF.

This clone was detected ten times or more. In DNA, the CDR3 is TGCGCCAGCAGCCAAGGGGCCAAAGGGGAGGGATTCCCTAACTATGGCTACACCTTC. Residues: CASSQGAKGEGFPNYGYTF. The V call is TRBV4-1, the J call TRBJ1-2; D perhaps matches TRBD1 (5 bases). V was shortened by 1 base and J by 0 bases, with 21 bases between the two germline ends. The CDR3 length is 19 residues. Germline V lookup: CDR1 MGHRA, CDR2 YSYEKL.

This rearrangement joins TRBV5-1 to TRBJ1-5; D is uncertain. The length of the CDR3 is 13 residues. The germline gives CDR1 SGHRS, CDR2 YFSETQ. V was cut by 4 bases and J by 1 base, with 6 bases left in between. The CDR3 spells CASSQDSNQPQHF. CDR3 coding DNA: TGCGCCAGCAGCCAGGACAGCAATCAGCCCCAGCATTTT.

At least ten counts were recorded for this clone. The chain recombines TRBV28 with TRBJ2-1; TRBD2 agrees at 9 bases. The germline V gene encodes CDR1 MDHEN and CDR2 SYDVKM. V was pared by 11 bases and J by 14 bases, with 10 bases of the junction left unmatched. There are 11 residues in the CDR3. The CDR3 region is CARGGRGEKFF. Written as DNA, the CDR3 is TGTGCCCGCGGCGGGAGGGGGGAAAAGTTCTTC.

The V and J genes are TRBV30 and TRBJ1-5; D not certain. The CDR3 consists of 14 residues. V was pared by 2 bases and J by 0 bases, with 8 bases between. CDR1 is GTSNPN, CDR2 SVGIG, per germline (reference sequence). CDR3 loop: CAWSSGSSNQPQHF. CDR3 nucleotides: TGTGCCTGGAGTTCTGGTAGTAGCAATCAGCCCCAGCATTTT. Complete variable domain (other parts from reference TRBV30 and TRBJ1-5): SQTIHQWPATLVQPVGSPLSLECTVEGTSNPNLYWYRQAAGRGLQLLFYSVGIGQISSEVPQNLSASRPQDRQFILSSKKLLLSDSGFYLCAWSSGSSNQPQHFGDGTRLSIL.

Notes on this clone: The identical CDR3 is also encoded by other nucleotide sequences in the sample. The chain combines TRBV18 with TRBJ2-6; D unclear. V was cut by 3 bases and J by 0 bases, with 3 bases left in between. CDR1 KGHSH and CDR2 LQKENI come from the germline V gene. The CDR3 loop spans 14 amino acids. CDR3 loop: CASSPSSGANVLTF. CDR3 nucleotides: TGTGCCAGCTCACCTAGCTCTGGGGCCAACGTCCTGACTTTC. Supplemented by reference TRBV18 and TRBJ2-6, the full variable domain reads NAGVMQNPRHLVRRRGQEARLRCSPMKGHSHVYWYRQLPEEGLKFMVYLQKENIIDESGMPKERFSAEFPKEGPSILRIQQVVRGDSAAYFCASSPSSGANVLTFGAGSRLTVL.

CDR3 loop: CASSDGPARKAFF. CDR3 bases: TGTGCCAGCAGTGATGGTCCCGCAAGGAAGGCTTTCTTT. The rearrangement joins TRBV25-1 to TRBJ1-1; D gene ambiguous. Germline-derived CDR1 and CDR2 are MGHDK and SYGVNS. This CDR3 has 13 residues. Trimming removed 3 bases from V and 11 bases from J, with 16 bases in between.

The chain carries TRBV4-2 and TRBJ2-2, with 9 bases that match TRBD2. After removal of 3 bases from V and 5 bases from J, the junction contained 7 bases not matched to a gene. CDR1 and CDR2 (germline): LGHNA, YNFKEQ. This CDR3 contains 16 residues. The CDR3 region has the DNA TGTGCCAGCAGCCAGATAGCGGGAGTGGGAACCGGGGAGCTGTTTTTT. Amino acid sequence: CASSQIAGVGTGELFF.